This TCR beta chain was obtained from a study of beta chain features in type 1 diabetes. Study-level points and caveats: Moderate but significant shortening of TCRB CDR3s was recorded in all four CD4+ subsets from Type 1 diabetes patients.

V lost 5 bases and J 1 base, leaving 11 bases between the germline ends. There are 15 residues in the CDR3. Germline V gives CDR1 SEHNR, CDR2 FQNEAQ (reference sequence). Many counts were recorded for this clone. Antigen specificity is unknown. Expressed TCRB transcripts were sequenced after all isolated RNA was converted to cDNA. Naive, central memory and regulatory T cell samples averaged roughly 3.7 million immunoSEQ reads each. TCRdb keeps only in-frame clones here, not all; method: immunoSEQ multiplex PCR. Among approximately 150,000 clones, less than 15% were seen once, and the ten largest hold under 1.5%.

The TCR comes from a man aged 18 to 30 with type 1 diabetes. The chain recombines TRBV7-9 with TRBJ2-2; unclear D gene. What was sequenced was central memory CD4+ T cells from blood. The CDR3: CASSNRAVNTGELFF. Written as DNA, the CDR3 is TGTGCCAGCAGCAACCGGGCCGTGAACACCGGGGAGCTGTTTTTT.